The T cell receptor (beta chain) under discussion was sequenced for a study of human T cells and chemical hapten exposure. This CDR3 is 14 amino acids long. V trimming: 4 bases; J trimming: 2 bases; junction bases outside the gene matches: 5. In germline, CDR1 is MDHEN, CDR2 SYDVKM. TCRdb re-called the RACE reads through MiXCR, storing one row per CDR3 protein. The sample includes 110,000 to 150,000 distinct CDR3 sequences, about 10% of them seen just once. Time point meaning: patch test 2, 6 weeks after DPC sensitization. Indicated treatment: therapeutic diphenylcyclopropenone sensitization with weekly scalp DPC.

This chain connects TRBV28 to TRBJ2-7; 7 bases line up with TRBD2. This receptor was taken from a woman between 50 and 59 years old with alopecia areata. Some clones in this sample may be carry-over from other donors' samples. The sample consisted of whole blood, taken in connection with sensitization to the hapten diphenylcyclopropenone (DPC). The CDR3 region is CASSSPSGTYEQYF. The DNA of the CDR3 is TGTGCCAGCAGTTCCCCGAGCGGGACCTACGAGCAGTACTTC.